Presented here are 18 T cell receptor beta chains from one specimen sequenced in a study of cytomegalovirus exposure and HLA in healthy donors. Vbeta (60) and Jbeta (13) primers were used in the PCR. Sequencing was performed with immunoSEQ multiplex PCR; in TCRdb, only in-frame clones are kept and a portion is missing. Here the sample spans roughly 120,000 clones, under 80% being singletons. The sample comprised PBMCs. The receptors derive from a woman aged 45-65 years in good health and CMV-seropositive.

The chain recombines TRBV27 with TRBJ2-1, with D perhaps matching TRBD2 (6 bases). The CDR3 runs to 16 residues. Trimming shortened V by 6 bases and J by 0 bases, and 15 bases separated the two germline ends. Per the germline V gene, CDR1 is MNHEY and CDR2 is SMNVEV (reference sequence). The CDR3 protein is CASRYGTSFSYNEQFF. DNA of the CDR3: TGTGCCAGCAGATACGGGACTTCTTTCTCCTACAATGAGCAGTTCTTC.

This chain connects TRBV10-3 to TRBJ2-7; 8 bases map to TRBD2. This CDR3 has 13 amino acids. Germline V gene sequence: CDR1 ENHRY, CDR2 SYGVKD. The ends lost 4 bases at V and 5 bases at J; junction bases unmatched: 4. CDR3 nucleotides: TGTGCCATCAGTGTAACTAGCGGAGACGAGCAGTACTTC. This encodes CAISVTSGDEQYF.

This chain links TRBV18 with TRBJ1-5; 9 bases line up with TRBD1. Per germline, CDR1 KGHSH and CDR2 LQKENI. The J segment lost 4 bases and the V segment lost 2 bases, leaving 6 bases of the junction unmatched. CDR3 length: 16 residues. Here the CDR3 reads CASSPTGTGINQPQHF. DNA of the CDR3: TGTGCCAGCTCACCAACCGGGACAGGGATTAATCAGCCCCAGCATTTT.

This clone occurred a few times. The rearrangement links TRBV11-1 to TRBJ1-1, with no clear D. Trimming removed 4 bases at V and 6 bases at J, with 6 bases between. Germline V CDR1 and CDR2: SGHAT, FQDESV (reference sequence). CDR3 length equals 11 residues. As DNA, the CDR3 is TGTGCCAGCAGCTCACATGCTGAAGCTTTCTTT. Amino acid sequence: CASSSHAEAFF.

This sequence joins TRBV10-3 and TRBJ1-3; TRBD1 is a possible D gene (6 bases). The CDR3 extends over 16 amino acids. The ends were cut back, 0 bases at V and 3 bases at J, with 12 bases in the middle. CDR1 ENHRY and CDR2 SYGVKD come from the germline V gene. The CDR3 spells CAISESRGGSGNTIYF. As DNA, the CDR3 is TGTGCCATCAGTGAGTCGCGAGGGGGTAGTGGAAACACCATATATTTT.

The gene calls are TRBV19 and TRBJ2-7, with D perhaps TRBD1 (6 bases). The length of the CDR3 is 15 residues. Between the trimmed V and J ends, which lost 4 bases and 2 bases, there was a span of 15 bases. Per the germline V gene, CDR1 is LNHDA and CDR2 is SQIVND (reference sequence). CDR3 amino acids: CASSTSRDTTYEQYF. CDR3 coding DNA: TGTGCCAGTAGTACGTCCCGGGACACGACCTACGAGCAGTACTTC.

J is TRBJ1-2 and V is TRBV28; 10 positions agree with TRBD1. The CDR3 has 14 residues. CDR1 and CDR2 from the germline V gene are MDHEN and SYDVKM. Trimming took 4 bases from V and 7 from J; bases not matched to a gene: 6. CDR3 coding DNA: TGTGCCAGCAGTTCAGGACAGGGGGAAGGTGGCTACACCTTC. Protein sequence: CASSSGQGEGGYTF.

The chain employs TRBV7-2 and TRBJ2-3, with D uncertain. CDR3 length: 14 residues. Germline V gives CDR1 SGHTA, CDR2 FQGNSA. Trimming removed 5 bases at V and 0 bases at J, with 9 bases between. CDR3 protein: CASSPQTSTDTQYF. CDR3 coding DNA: TGTGCCAGCAGCCCACAAACAAGCACAGATACGCAGTATTTT.

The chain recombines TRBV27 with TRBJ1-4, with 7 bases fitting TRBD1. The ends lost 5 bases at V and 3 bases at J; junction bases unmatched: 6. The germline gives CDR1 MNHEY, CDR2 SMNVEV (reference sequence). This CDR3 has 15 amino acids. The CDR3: CASSKTGSPNEKLFF. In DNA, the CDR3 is TGTGCCAGCAGTAAGACAGGGTCTCCTAATGAAAAACTGTTTTTT.

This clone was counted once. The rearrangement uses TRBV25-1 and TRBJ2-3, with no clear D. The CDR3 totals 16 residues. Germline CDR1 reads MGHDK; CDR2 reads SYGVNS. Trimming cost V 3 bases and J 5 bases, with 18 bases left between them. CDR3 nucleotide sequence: TGTGCCAGCAGTGACCCCGGCCGGGTGGCAGTAGATACGCAGTATTTT. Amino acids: CASSDPGRVAVDTQYF.

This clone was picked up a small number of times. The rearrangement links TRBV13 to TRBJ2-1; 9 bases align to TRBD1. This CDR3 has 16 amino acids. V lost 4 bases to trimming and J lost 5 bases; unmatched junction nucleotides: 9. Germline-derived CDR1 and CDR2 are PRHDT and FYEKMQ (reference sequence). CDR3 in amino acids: CASSSNPGQGDNEQFF. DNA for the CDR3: TGTGCCAGCAGCTCTAACCCGGGACAGGGAGACAATGAGCAGTTCTTC.

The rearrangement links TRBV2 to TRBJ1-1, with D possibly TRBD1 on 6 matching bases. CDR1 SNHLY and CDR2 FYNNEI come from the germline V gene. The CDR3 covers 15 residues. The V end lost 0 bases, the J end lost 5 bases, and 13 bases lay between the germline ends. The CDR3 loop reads CASSEAPRQGTEAFF. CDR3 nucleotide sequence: TGTGCCAGCAGTGAAGCGCCTCGGCAGGGGACTGAAGCTTTCTTT. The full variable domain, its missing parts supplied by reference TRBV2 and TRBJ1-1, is EPEVTQTPSHQVTQMGQEVILRCVPISNHLYFYWYRQILGQKVEFLVSFYNNEISEKSEIFDDQFSVERPDGSNFTLKIRSTKLEDSAMYFCASSEAPRQGTEAFFGQGTRLTVV.

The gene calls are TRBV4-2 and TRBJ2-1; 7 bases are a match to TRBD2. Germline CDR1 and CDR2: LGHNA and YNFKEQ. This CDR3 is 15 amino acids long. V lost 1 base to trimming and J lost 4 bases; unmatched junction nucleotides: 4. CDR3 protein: CASSQGGSGYNEQFF. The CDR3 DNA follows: TGTGCCAGCAGCCAAGGCGGTAGCGGGTACAATGAGCAGTTCTTC.

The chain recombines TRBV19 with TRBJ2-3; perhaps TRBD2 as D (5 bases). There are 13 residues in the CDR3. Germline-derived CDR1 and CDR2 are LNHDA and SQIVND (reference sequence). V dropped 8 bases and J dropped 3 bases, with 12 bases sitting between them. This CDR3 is CASGSRVTDTQYF. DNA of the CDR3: TGTGCCAGTGGGTCGAGGGTTACAGATACGCAGTATTTT.

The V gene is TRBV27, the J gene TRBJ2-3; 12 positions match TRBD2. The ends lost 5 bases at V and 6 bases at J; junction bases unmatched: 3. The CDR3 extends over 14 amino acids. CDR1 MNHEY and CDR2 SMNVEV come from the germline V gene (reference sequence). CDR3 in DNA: TGTGCCAGCAGTCCGACTAGCGGGAGCGATACGCAGTATTTT. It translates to CASSPTSGSDTQYF.

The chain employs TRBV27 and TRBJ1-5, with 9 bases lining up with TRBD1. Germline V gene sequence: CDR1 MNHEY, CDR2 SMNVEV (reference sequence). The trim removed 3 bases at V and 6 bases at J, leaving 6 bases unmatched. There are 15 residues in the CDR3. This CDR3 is CASSFGQGFGQPQHF. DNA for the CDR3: TGTGCCAGCAGTTTTGGACAGGGGTTCGGTCAGCCCCAGCATTTT.

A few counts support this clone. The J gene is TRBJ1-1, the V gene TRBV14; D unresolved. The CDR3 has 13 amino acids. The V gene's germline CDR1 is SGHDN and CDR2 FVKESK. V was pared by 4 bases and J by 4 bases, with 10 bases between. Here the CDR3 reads CASSPTGVTEAFF. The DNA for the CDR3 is TGTGCCAGCAGCCCGACCGGGGTCACTGAAGCTTTCTTT.

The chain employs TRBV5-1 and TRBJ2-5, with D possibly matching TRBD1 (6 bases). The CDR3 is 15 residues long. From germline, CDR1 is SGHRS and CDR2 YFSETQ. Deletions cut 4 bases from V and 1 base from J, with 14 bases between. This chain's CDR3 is CASSPTGTIQETQYF. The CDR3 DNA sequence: TGCGCCAGCAGCCCGACTGGGACAATCCAAGAGACCCAGTACTTC.